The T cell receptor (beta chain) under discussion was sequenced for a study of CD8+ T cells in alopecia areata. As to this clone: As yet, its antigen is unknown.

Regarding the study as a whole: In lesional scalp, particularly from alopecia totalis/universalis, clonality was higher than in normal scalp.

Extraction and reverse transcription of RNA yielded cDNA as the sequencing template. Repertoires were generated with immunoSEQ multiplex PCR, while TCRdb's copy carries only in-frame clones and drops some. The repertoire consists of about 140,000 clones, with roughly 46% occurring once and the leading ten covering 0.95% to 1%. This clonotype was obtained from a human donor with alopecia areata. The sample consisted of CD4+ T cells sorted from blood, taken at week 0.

CDR3 coding DNA: TGCAGCGCGGGAAACTATGGCTACACCTTC. As protein: CSAGNYGYTF. The J gene is TRBJ1-2, the V gene TRBV29-1; D call uncertain. CDR1 and CDR2 (germline): SQVTM, ANQGSEA. The ends were cut back, 7 bases at V and 2 bases at J, with 5 bases in the middle. The CDR3 runs 10 residues.